The 29 T cell receptor beta chains listed next were all sequenced from one sample in a study of CD8 T cells in ankylosing spondylitis. One entry per CDR3 protein results from TCRdb running MiXCR on the 5' RACE reads. This sample has approximately 35,000 distinct CDR3 sequences, with over 12% found just once. Sequencing used blood. These receptor sequences come from a male donor with ankylosing spondylitis or in good health (not recorded which).

At least ten counts were recorded for this clonotype. The V gene is TRBV9, the J gene TRBJ1-3; D remains unclear. V was clipped by 3 bases and J by 4 bases, with 11 bases between them. Per germline, CDR1 SGDLS and CDR2 YYNGEE. This CDR3 comprises 14 residues. CDR3 sequence: CASSGGRPGNTIYF. In DNA form, the CDR3 reads TGTGCCAGCAGCGGAGGTCGTCCGGGAAACACCATATATTTT. Full variable domain (missing parts from reference TRBV9 and TRBJ1-3): DSGVTQTPKHLITATGQRVTLRCSPRSGDLSVYWYQQSLDQGLQFLIQYYNGEERAKGNILERFSAQQFPDLHSELNLSSLELGDSALYFCASSGGRPGNTIYFGEGSWLTVV.

This sequence joins TRBV24-1 and TRBJ2-1; D is tentatively TRBD1 or TRBD2 (5 bases each). The V end was cut by 2 bases, the J end by 12 bases, with 13 bases between. CDR3 length: 13 amino acids. Germline CDR1 KGHDR, CDR2 SFDVKD. The DNA for the CDR3 is TGTGCCACCAGTGATTCCCGGGACCTCGGGCAGTTCTTC. Encoded protein: CATSDSRDLGQFF.

The table lists this clonotype with a few counts. The chain links TRBV29-1 to TRBJ1-1, with D uncertain. The germline CDR1 and CDR2 sequences are SQVTM and ANQGSEA. V was pared by 4 bases and J by 9 bases, with 9 bases between. CDR3 length equals 10 residues. CDR3 in amino acids: CSVATPQAFF. The CDR3 DNA sequence: TGCAGCGTTGCGACCCCGCAAGCTTTCTTT.

The chain combines TRBV6-5 with TRBJ2-2, with TRBD2 matching 8 bases. CDR1 MNHEY and CDR2 SVGAGI come from the germline V gene. This CDR3 has 14 amino acids. The junction had 2 bases not matched to a gene; V was cut back by 2 bases and J by 6 bases. The CDR3 is CASSYGGGSGELFF. DNA of the CDR3: TGTGCCAGCAGTTACGGCGGGGGGTCCGGGGAGCTGTTTTTT.

The chain uses TRBV6-2 or TRBV6-3 and TRBJ2-3; D not certain. This CDR3 contains 14 residues. Per germline, CDR1 MNHEY and CDR2 SVGEGT. V gave up 4 bases and J gave up 6 bases, with 14 bases separating them. This CDR3 reads CASSLFLDGDTQYF. CDR3 nucleotide sequence: TGTGCCAGCAGTTTGTTCCTCGACGGGGATACGCAGTATTTT.

The chain is built from TRBV4-2 and TRBJ2-2, with D unclear. Trimming shortened V by 0 bases and J by 5 bases, and 10 bases separated the two germline ends. CDR1 is LGHNA, CDR2 YNFKEQ, per germline. This CDR3 comprises 15 residues. CDR3 coding DNA: TGTGCCAGCAGCCAAGAAGGGCTTGCTACCGGGGAGCTGTTTTTT. This codes for CASSQEGLATGELFF.

This rearrangement joins TRBV12-3 or TRBV12-4 to TRBJ2-1; D is unclear. The V end lost 3 bases, the J end lost 5 bases, and 2 bases lay between the germline ends. The CDR3 has 11 amino acids. The chain's CDR3 is CASSFNNEQFF. CDR3 coding DNA: TGTGCCAGCAGTTTTAACAATGAGCAGTTCTTC.

This clonotype showed up just a few times. The chain has TRBV7-8 and TRBJ2-1; 9 bases map to TRBD2. J was trimmed by 6 bases and V by 5 bases; bases with no gene match: 11. Looked up from germline, CDR1 is SGHVS and CDR2 is FQNEAQ. The CDR3 contains 16 residues. The chain's CDR3 is CASSPPGLAGTNEQFF. CDR3 nucleotide sequence: TGTGCCAGCAGCCCCCCAGGGCTAGCGGGGACCAATGAGCAGTTCTTC. Supplemented by reference TRBV7-8 and TRBJ2-1, the full variable domain reads GAGVSQSPRYKVAKRGQDVALRCDPISGHVSLFWYQQALGQGPEFLTYFQNEAQLDKSGLPSDRFFAERPEGSVSTLKIQRTQQEDSAVYLCASSPPGLAGTNEQFFGPGTRLTVL.

This clonotype was detected a few times. The CDR3 spells CASSWTGRGTGELFF. CDR3 nucleotide sequence: TGTGCCAGCAGCTGGACAGGTCGCGGCACCGGGGAGCTGTTTTTT. The genes are TRBV7-8 and TRBJ2-2; TRBD1 matches at 7 bases. CDR3 length equals 15 residues. J was trimmed by 4 bases and V by 4 bases; bases with no gene match: 6. CDR1 and CDR2 (germline): SGHVS, FQNEAQ.

This clonotype was detected only a few times. The DNA is left out, because the CDR3 cannot be placed on it with certainty; the CDR3 is given as TCRdb lists it. The V gene is TRBV21-1, the J gene TRBJ2-2; the D call TRBD2 from the table was never checked on the DNA. TRBV21-1 corresponds to a pseudogene. The CDR3 contains 20 residues when both ends are counted. CDR3: CATVFLCQQQWISGSGELFF.

This clonotype came up once. V and J are TRBV20-1 and TRBJ2-1, with 7 bases aligning to TRBD2. Trimming at V came to 1 base and at J to 8 bases, leaving 5 bases not matched to a gene. CDR3 length: 13 residues. CDR1 is DFQATT, CDR2 SNEGSKA, per germline (reference sequence). Written as DNA, the CDR3 is TGCAGTGCTAGAGGCGGGAGAGAATATGAGCAGTTCTTC. As protein: CSARGGREYEQFF.

This clonotype was detected only a few times. This chain's CDR3 is CASSPSLQGQFF. CDR3 DNA: TGCGCCAGCAGCCCTTCTTTACAGGGGCAGTTCTTC. V gene TRBV5-1 combines with J gene TRBJ2-1; TRBD1 is a possible D gene (6 bases). Germline CDR1 and CDR2: SGHRS and YFSETQ. CDR3 length: 12 amino acids. Trimming stripped 4 bases from V and 12 bases from J, with 14 bases between. The variable domain in full, with the rest retrieved from reference TRBV5-1 and TRBJ2-1, is KAGVTQTPRYLIKTRGQQVTLSCSPISGHRSVSWYQQTPGQGLQFLFEYFSETQRNKGNFPGRFSGRQFSNSRSEMNVSTLELGDSALYLCASSPSLQGQFFGPGTRLTVL.

V is TRBV15 and J is TRBJ2-5; no definite D call. V was clipped by 1 base and J by 5 bases, with 17 bases between them. The CDR3 spans 16 residues. Per germline, CDR1 LNHNV and CDR2 YYDKDF (reference sequence). The CDR3 loop is CATSRADVRLAETQYF. The CDR3, as DNA: TGTGCCACCAGCAGAGCGGACGTTCGCCTGGCGGAGACCCAGTACTTC. The complete variable domain, with remaining parts taken from reference TRBV15 and TRBJ2-5, reads DAMVIQNPRYQVTQFGKPVTLSCSQTLNHNVMYWYQQKSSQAPKLLFHYYDKDFNNEADTPDNFQSRRPNTSFCFLDIRSPGLGDTAMYLCATSRADVRLAETQYFGPGTRLLVL.

In its sample, this clonotype was seen a few times. The genes are TRBV5-1 and TRBJ2-1; D uncertain. Germline CDR1 SGHRS, CDR2 YFSETQ. V gave up 3 bases and J gave up 10 bases, with 8 bases separating them. The CDR3 totals 11 residues. CDR3 in amino acids: CASSSFEEQFF. For the CDR3, the DNA is TGCGCCAGCAGCTCATTTGAGGAGCAGTTCTTC.

The J gene is TRBJ2-7, the V gene TRBV7-3, with 7 positions matching TRBD1. Germline CDR1 SGHTA, CDR2 FQGTGA. Trimming took 6 bases from V and 2 from J; bases not matched to a gene: 7. The CDR3 extends over 14 amino acids. The CDR3 loop reads CASSPGQRTYEQYV. For the CDR3, the DNA is TGTGCCAGCAGTCCGGGACAGAGAACCTACGAGCAGTACGTC.

This clonotype has only a few counts. The chain employs TRBV4-3 and TRBJ2-3; D not resolved. Trimming left V 5 bases short and J 2 bases short, with 11 bases between. The germline gives CDR1 LGHNA, CDR2 YSLEER. The CDR3 covers 14 residues. This CDR3 is CASSFRTDTDTQYF. CDR3 nucleotide sequence: TGCGCCAGCAGCTTTCGGACCGACACAGATACGCAGTATTTT.

This clonotype was recorded many times. V and J are TRBV20-1 and TRBJ2-3; maybe TRBD2 (5 bases). Germline lookup yields CDR1 DFQATT and CDR2 SNEGSKA (reference sequence). The CDR3 consists of 13 residues. Trimming shortened V by 5 bases and J by 4 bases, and 13 bases separated the two germline ends. DNA for the CDR3: TGCAGTGCTGAACTAGGAGCGGCAGATACGCAGTATTTT. Amino acids: CSAELGAADTQYF.

V gene TRBV9 combines with J gene TRBJ1-1; D is perhaps TRBD1 (5 bases). Per germline, CDR1 SGDLS and CDR2 YYNGEE. There are 15 residues in the CDR3. Trimming removed 3 bases from V and 2 bases from J, with 14 bases in between. Written as DNA, the CDR3 is TGTGCCAGCAGCGATATACAGGCGCTCAACACTGAAGCTTTCTTT. It encodes CASSDIQALNTEAFF.

The chain joins TRBV20-1 to TRBJ1-4, with TRBD1 identical over 10 bases. The J segment lost 6 bases and the V segment lost 5 bases, leaving 6 bases of the junction unmatched. The CDR3 is 14 residues long. The germline CDR1 and CDR2 sequences are DFQATT and SNEGSKA (reference sequence). The CDR3 DNA reads as TGCAGTGCTCTGACCGGGACAGGGGATGAAAAACTGTTTTTT. The encoded protein is CSALTGTGDEKLFF.

This clonotype came up a few times. J is TRBJ2-6 and V is TRBV20-1; D is unresolved. The CDR3 loop spans 15 amino acids. V was pared by 0 bases and J by 4 bases, with 10 bases between. Germline V gives CDR1 DFQATT, CDR2 SNEGSKA (reference sequence). CDR3 in DNA: TGCAGTGCTAGAGATCAGGCCTCAGGGGCCAACGTCCTGACTTTC. The encoded protein is CSARDQASGANVLTF.

Note on this clonotype: At one of its ends the junction is not consistent with the germline gene, which may arise from a read error. CDR3 amino acids: CASSTLTSGGSYNEQLF. CDR3 DNA: TGTGCCAGCAGTACCCTAACTAGCGGGGGATCCTACAATGAGCAGCTCTTC. The rearrangement links TRBV6-2 or TRBV6-3 to TRBJ2-1; 11 bases align to TRBD2. Germline V CDR1 and CDR2: MNHEY, SVGEGT. The CDR3 spans 17 residues.

This clonotype was detected only a few times. This rearrangement joins TRBV12-3 or TRBV12-4 to TRBJ1-5; D gene uncertain. This CDR3 comprises 12 residues. The ends were cut back, 6 bases at V and 5 bases at J, with 8 bases in the middle. The CDR3 DNA is TGTGCCAGCAGCTCACTAGATCAGCCCCAGCATTTT. It translates to CASSSLDQPQHF.

This clonotype was picked up many times. This chain joins TRBV29-1 and TRBJ2-5; D ambiguous. V gave up 4 bases and J gave up 1 base, with 7 bases separating them. CDR1 is SQVTM and CDR2 is ANQGSEA in the germline V gene. The length of the CDR3 is 12 residues. CDR3 DNA sequence: TGCAGCGTTGGGGCAACCCAAGAGACCCAGTACTTC. It yields the protein CSVGATQETQYF.

Only a few counts were recorded for this clonotype. V usage is TRBV20-1 and J usage is TRBJ2-7; D is undetermined. This CDR3 is built from 13 residues. V lost 6 bases to trimming and J lost 4 bases, with 16 bases between them. Germline V lookup: CDR1 DFQATT, CDR2 SNEGSKA (reference sequence). CDR3 coding DNA: TGCAGTGCAACGACAAGGAGATTATACGAGCAGTACTTC. Its protein is CSATTRRLYEQYF.

In its sample, this clonotype was seen many times. Because the CDR3's place on the DNA is in doubt, the DNA is left out and the CDR3 is given as listed by TCRdb. This chain uses TRBV7-2 with TRBJ2-2; the table's D gene call, TRBD1, was not cross checked with the DNA. Per germline, CDR1 SGHTA and CDR2 FQGNSA. The CDR3 numbers 15 amino acids, ends counted. CDR3 loop: CASSPDPLRAGELFF.

This clonotype has a handful of counts. This rearrangement joins TRBV5-1 to TRBJ2-2; 9 positions agree with TRBD1. Germline assignment: CDR1 SGHRS and CDR2 YFSETQ. V lost 3 bases, J lost 0 bases, and 6 bases stayed unmatched. The length of the CDR3 is 17 residues. CDR3 protein: CASSSTRQGANTGELFF. The CDR3, as DNA: TGCGCCAGCAGCTCGACAAGACAGGGGGCGAACACCGGGGAGCTGTTTTTT.

The V call is TRBV7-3, the J call TRBJ2-2, with 7 bases aligning to TRBD2. Germline CDR1 reads SGHTA; CDR2 reads FQGTGA. The junction had 6 bases not matched to a gene; V was cut back by 5 bases and J by 6 bases. This CDR3 has 14 residues. CDR3 protein: CASSPKGLAGELFF. The CDR3 DNA follows: TGTGCCAGCAGCCCGAAAGGACTAGCCGGGGAGCTGTTTTTT.

This clonotype was recorded a few times. The chain joins TRBV14 to TRBJ1-1, with unresolved D. This CDR3 contains 14 residues. Deletions cut 4 bases from V and 1 base from J, with 10 bases between. Germline CDR1 is SGHDN and CDR2 is FVKESK. DNA of the CDR3: TGTGCCAGCAGCCTTGGAAGGGCGAACACTGAAGCTTTCTTT. Amino acids: CASSLGRANTEAFF. Full variable domain (remainder filled in from reference TRBV14 and TRBJ1-1): EAGVTQFPSHSVIEKGQTVTLRCDPISGHDNLYWYRRVMGKEIKFLLHFVKESKQDESGMPNNRFLAERTGGTYSTLKVQPAELEDSGVYFCASSLGRANTEAFFGQGTRLTVV.

The CDR3, as DNA: TGTGCCAGCAGTGAATCGCGACTATTCTCCTACGAGCAGTACGTC. Amino acid sequence: CASSESRLFSYEQYV. The rearrangement joins TRBV6-1 to TRBJ2-7; tentatively, D is TRBD2 (5 bases). Germline loops: CDR1 MNHNS, CDR2 SASEGT. The CDR3 totals 15 residues. V shed 2 bases and J shed 0 bases, with 11 bases lying between them.